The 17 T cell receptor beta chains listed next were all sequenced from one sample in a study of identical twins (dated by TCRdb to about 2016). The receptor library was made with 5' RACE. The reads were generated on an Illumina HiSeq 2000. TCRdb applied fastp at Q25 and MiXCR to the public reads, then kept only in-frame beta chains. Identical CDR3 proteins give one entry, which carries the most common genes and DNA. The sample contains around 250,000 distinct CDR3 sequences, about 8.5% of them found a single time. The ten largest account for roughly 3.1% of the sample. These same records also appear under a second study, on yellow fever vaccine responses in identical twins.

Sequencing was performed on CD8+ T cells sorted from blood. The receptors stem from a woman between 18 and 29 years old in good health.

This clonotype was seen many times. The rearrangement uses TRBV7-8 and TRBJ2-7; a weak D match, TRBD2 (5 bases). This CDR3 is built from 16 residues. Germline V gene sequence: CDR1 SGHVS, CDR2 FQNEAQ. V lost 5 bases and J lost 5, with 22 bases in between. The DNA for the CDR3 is TGTGCCAGCAGCCCTCCCTGGGGTCGGGCGGGCAACGAGCAGTACTTC. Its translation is CASSPPWGRAGNEQYF.

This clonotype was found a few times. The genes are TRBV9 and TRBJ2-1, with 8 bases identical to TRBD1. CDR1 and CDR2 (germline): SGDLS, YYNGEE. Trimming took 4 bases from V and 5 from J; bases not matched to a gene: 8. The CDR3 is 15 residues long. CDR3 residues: CASSPTGAGDNEQFF. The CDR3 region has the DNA TGTGCCAGCAGCCCGACAGGGGCTGGCGACAATGAGCAGTTCTTC.

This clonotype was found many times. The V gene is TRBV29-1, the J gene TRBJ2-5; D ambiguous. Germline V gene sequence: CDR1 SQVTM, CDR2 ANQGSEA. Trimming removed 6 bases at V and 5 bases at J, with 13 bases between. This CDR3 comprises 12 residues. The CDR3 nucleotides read TGCAGCGTCTCCCAGGAAGGGGAGACCCAGTACTTC. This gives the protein CSVSQEGETQYF. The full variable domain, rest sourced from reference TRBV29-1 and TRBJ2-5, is SAVISQKPSRDICQRGTSLTIQCQVDSQVTMMFWYRQQPGQSLTLIATANQGSEATYESGFVIDKFPISRPNLTFSTLTVSNMSPEDSSIYLCSVSQEGETQYFGPGTRLLVL.

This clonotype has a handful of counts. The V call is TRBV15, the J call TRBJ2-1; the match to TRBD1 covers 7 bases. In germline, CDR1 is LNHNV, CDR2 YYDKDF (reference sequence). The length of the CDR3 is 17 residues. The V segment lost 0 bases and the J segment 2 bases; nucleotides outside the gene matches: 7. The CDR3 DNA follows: TGTGCCACCAGCAGAGATGGTCCAGGGGGTCCCTACAATGAGCAGTTCTTC. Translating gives CATSRDGPGGPYNEQFF.

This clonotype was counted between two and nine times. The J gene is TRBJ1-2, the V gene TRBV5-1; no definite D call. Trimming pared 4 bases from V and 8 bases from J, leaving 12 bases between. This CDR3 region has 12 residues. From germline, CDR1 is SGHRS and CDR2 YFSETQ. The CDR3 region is CASSPWADGYTF. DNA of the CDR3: TGCGCCAGCAGCCCCTGGGCAGACGGCTACACCTTC. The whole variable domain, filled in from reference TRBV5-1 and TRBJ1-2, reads KAGVTQTPRYLIKTRGQQVTLSCSPISGHRSVSWYQQTPGQGLQFLFEYFSETQRNKGNFPGRFSGRQFSNSRSEMNVSTLELGDSALYLCASSPWADGYTFGSGTRLTVV.

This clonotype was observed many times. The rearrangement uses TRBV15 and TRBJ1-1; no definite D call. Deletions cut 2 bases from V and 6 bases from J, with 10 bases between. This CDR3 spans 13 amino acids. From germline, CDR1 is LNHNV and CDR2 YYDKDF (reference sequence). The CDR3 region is CATSRLHSAEAFF. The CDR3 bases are TGTGCCACCAGCAGACTACACAGCGCTGAAGCTTTCTTT.

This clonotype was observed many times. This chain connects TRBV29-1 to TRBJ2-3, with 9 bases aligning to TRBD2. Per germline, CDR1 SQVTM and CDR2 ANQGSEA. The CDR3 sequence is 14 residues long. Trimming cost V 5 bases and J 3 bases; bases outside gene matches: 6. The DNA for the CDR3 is TGCAGCGTTTCGCCGGGACTAGCAACAGATACGCAGTATTTT. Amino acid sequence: CSVSPGLATDTQYF.

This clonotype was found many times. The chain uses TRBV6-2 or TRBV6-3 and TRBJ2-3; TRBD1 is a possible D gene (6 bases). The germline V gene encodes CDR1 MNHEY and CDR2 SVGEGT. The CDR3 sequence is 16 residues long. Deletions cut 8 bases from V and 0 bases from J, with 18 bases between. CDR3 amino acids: CASEDIQRGSTDTQYF. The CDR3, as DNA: TGTGCCAGCGAGGATATTCAGAGGGGGAGCACAGATACGCAGTATTTT.

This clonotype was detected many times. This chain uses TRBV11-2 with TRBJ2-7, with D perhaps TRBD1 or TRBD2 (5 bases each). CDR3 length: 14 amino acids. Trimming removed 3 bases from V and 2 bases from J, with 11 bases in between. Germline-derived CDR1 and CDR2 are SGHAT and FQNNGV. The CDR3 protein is CASSFYQGPYEQYF. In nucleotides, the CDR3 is TGTGCCAGCAGCTTCTACCAGGGACCCTACGAGCAGTACTTC.

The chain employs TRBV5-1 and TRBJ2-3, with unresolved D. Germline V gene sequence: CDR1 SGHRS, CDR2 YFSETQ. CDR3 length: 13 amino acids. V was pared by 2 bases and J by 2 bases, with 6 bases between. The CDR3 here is CASSFGSTDTQYF. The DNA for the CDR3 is TGCGCCAGCAGCTTTGGTTCCACAGATACGCAGTATTTT.

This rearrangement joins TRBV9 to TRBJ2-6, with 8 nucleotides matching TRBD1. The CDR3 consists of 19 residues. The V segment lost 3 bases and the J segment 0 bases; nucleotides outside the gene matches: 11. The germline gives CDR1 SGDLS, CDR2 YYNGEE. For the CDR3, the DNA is TGTGCCAGCAGCGCTAGACAGGGGAACGTAGTCTCTGGGGCCAACGTCCTGACTTTC. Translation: CASSARQGNVVSGANVLTF.

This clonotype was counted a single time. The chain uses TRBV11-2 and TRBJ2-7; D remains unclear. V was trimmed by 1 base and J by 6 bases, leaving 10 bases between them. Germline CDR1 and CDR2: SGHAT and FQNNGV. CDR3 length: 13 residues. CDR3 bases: TGTGCCAGCAGCTTAGGCAGGTTCCTCGAGCAGTACTTC. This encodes CASSLGRFLEQYF. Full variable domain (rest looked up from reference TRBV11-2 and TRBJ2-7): EAGVAQSPRYKIIEKRQSVAFWCNPISGHATLYWYQQILGQGPKLLIQFQNNGVVDDSQLPKDRFSAERLKGVDSTLKIQPAKLEDSAVYLCASSLGRFLEQYFGPGTRLTVT.

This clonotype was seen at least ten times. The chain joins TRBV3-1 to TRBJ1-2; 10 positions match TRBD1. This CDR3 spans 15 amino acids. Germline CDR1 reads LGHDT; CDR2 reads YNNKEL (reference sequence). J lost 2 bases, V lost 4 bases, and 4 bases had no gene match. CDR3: CASSPRTGGNYGYTF. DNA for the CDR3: TGTGCCAGCAGCCCTAGGACAGGGGGAAACTATGGCTACACCTTC.

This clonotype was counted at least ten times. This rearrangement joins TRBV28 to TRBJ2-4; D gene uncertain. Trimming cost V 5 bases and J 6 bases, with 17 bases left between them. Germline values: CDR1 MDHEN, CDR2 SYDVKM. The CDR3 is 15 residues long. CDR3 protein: CASSPRSDLVNIQYF. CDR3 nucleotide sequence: TGTGCCAGCAGTCCCCGATCCGACCTTGTAAACATTCAGTACTTC.

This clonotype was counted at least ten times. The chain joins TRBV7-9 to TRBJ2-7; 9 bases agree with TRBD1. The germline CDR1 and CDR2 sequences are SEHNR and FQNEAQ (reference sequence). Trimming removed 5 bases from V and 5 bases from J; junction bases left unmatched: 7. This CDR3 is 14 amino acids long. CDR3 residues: CASSSRDRAHEQYF. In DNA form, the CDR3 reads TGTGCCAGCAGCAGTCGGGACAGGGCCCACGAGCAGTACTTC. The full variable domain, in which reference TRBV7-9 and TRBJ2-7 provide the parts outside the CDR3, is DTGVSQNPRHKITKRGQNVTFRCDPISEHNRLYWYRQTLGQGPEFLTYFQNEAQLEKSRLLSDRFSAERPKGSFSTLEIQRTEQGDSAMYLCASSSRDRAHEQYFGPGTRLTVT.

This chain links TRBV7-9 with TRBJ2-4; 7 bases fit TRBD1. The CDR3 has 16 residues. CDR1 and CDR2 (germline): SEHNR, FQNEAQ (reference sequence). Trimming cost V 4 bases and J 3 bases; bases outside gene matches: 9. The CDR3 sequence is CASSSSYRGVKNIQYF. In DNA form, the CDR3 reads TGTGCCAGCAGCTCCAGCTACAGGGGAGTCAAAAACATTCAGTACTTC.

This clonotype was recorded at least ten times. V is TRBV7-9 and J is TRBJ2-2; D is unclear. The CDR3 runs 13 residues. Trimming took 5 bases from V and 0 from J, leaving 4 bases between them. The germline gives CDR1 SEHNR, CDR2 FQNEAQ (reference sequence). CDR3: CASSPANTGELFF. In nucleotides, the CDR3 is TGTGCCAGCAGCCCAGCGAACACCGGGGAGCTGTTTTTT.